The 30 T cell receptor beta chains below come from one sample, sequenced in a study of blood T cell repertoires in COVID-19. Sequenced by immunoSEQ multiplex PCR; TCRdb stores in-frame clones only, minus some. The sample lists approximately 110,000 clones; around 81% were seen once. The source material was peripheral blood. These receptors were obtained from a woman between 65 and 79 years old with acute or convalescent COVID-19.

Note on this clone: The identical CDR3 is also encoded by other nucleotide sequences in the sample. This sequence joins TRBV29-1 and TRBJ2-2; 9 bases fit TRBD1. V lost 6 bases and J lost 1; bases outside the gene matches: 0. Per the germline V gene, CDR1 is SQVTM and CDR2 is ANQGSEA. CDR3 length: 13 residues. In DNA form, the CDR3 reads TGCAGCGTGGACAGGGGGAACACCGGGGAGCTGTTTTTT. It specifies CSVDRGNTGELFF.

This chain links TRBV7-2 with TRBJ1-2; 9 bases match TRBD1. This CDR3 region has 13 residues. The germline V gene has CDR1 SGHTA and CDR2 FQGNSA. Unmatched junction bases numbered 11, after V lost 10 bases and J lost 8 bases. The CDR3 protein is CAIRGTGRQGYTF. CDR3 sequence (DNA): TGTGCCATTAGAGGGACAGGGAGGCAAGGCTACACCTTC.

CDR3 loop: CARAPWDRGFHEQYF. CDR3 in DNA: TGTGCCAGGGCCCCGTGGGACAGGGGGTTCCACGAGCAGTACTTC. The V and J genes are TRBV19 and TRBJ2-7; 11 bases line up with TRBD1. CDR1 is LNHDA and CDR2 is SQIVND in the germline V gene (reference sequence). The CDR3 length is 15 residues. With 9 bases clipped from V and 5 bases from J, the junction kept 12 bases outside the gene matches.

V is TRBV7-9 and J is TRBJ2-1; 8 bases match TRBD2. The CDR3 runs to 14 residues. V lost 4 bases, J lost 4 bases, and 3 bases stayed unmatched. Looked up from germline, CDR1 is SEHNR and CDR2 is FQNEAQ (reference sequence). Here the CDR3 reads CASSWTSTYNEQFF. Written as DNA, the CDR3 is TGTGCCAGCAGCTGGACTAGCACTTACAATGAGCAGTTCTTC.

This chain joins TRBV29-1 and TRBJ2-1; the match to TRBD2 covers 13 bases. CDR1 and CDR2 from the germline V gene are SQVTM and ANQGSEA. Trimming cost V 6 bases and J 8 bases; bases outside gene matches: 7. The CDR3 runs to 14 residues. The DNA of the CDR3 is TGCAGCGTCCGGACTAGCGGGGGTGTCGATGAGCAGTTCTTC. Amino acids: CSVRTSGGVDEQFF.

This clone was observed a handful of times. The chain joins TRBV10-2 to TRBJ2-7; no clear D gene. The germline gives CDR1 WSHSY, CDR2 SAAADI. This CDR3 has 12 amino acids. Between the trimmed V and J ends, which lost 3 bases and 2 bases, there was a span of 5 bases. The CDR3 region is CASSENTYEQYF. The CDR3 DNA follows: TGCGCCAGCAGTGAAAATACCTACGAGCAGTACTTC.

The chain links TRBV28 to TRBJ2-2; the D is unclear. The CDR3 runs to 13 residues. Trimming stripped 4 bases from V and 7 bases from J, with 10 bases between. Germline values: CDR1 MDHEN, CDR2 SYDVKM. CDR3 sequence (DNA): TGTGCCAGCAGTTCGGGTAATCGCGGGGAGCTGTTTTTT. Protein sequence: CASSSGNRGELFF.

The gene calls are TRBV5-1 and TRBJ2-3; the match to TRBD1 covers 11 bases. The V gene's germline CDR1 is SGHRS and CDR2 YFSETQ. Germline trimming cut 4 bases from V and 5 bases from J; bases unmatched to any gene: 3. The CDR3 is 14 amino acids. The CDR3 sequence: CASSPDRGQDTQYF. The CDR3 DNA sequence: TGCGCCAGCAGCCCGGACAGGGGGCAAGATACGCAGTATTTT.

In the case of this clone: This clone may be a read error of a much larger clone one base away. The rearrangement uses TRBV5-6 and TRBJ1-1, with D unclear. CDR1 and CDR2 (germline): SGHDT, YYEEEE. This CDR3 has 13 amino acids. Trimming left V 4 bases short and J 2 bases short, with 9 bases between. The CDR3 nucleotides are TGTGCCAGCAGCAAGGACTTTAACACTGAAGCTTTCTTT. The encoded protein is CASSKDFNTEAFF.

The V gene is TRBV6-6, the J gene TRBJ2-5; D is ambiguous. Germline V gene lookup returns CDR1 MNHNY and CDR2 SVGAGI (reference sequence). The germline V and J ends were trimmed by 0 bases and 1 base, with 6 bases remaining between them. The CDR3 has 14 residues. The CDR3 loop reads CASSYSSIQETQYF. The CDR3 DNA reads TGTGCCAGCAGTTACTCGTCTATCCAAGAGACCCAGTACTTC.

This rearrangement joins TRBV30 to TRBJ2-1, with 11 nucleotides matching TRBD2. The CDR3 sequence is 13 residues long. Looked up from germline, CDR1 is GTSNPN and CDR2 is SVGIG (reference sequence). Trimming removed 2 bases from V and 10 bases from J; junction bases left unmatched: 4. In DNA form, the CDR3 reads TGTGCCTGGAGTCCACGGACTAGCGGGGAGCAGTTCTTC. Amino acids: CAWSPRTSGEQFF.

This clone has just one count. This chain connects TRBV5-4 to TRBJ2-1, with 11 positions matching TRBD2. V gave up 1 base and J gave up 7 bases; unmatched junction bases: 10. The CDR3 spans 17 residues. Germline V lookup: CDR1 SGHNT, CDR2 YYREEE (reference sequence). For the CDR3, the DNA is TGTGCCAGCAGCTTGCGGCCTCTAGCGGGAGGTTTAAATGAGCAGTTCTTC. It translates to CASSLRPLAGGLNEQFF.

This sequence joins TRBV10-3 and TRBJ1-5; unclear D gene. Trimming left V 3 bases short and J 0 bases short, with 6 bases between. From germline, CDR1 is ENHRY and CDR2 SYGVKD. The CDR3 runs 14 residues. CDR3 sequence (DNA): TGTGCCATCAGTGAAGCTTATAGCAATCAGCCCCAGCATTTT. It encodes CAISEAYSNQPQHF.

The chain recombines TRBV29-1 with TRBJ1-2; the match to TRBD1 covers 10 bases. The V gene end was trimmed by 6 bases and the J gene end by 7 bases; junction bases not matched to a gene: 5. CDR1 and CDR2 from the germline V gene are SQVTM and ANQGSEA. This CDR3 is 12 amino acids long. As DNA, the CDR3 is TGCAGCGTCAGACAGGGGGCGGGTGGCTACACCTTC. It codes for CSVRQGAGGYTF.

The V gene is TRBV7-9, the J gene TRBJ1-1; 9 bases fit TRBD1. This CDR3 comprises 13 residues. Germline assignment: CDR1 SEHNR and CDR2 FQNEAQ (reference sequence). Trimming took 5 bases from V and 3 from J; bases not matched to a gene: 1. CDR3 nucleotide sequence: TGTGCCAGCAGCGGGGACAGGGACACTGAAGCTTTCTTT. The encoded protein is CASSGDRDTEAFF.

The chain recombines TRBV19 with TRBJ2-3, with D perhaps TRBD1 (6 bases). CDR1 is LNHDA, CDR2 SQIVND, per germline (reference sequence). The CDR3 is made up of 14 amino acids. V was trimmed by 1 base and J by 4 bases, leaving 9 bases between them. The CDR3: CASSIGQAPDTQYF. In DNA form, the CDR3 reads TGTGCCAGTAGTATAGGACAGGCGCCAGATACGCAGTATTTT.

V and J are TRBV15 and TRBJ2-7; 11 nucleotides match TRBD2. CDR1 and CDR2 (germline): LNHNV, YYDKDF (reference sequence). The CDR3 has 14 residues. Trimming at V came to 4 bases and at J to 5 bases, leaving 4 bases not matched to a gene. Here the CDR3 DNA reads TGTGCCACCAGCAAGGGACTAGCGGAGGACGAGCAGTACTTC. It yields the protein CATSKGLAEDEQYF.

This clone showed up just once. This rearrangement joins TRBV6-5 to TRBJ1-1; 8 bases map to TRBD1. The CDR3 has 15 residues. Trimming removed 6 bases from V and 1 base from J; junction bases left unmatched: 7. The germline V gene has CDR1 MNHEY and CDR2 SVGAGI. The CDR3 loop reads CASSRPTGANTEAFF. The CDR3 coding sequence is TGTGCCAGCAGCCGACCGACAGGGGCGAACACTGAAGCTTTCTTT.

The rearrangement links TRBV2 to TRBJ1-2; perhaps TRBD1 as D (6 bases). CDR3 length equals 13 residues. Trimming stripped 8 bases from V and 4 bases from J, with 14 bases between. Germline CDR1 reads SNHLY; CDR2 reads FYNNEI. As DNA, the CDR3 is TGTGCCAGCCTGGACAGCCTAGTCTATGGCTACACCTTC. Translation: CASLDSLVYGYTF.

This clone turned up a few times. Here the CDR3 DNA reads TGTGCCAGCAGCTCCTCCACTTACTACGAGCAGTACTTC. Translation gives CASSSSTYYEQYF. The chain couples TRBV28 to TRBJ2-7; no reliable D call. CDR1 and CDR2 from the germline V gene are MDHEN and SYDVKM. Trimming removed 6 bases at V and 3 bases at J, with 12 bases between. The CDR3 has 13 amino acids.

The CDR3 bases are TGTGCCTGGAGTACGGGGGGGCCGCGAGAGCAGTTCTTC. This encodes CAWSTGGPREQFF. The genes are TRBV30 and TRBJ2-1, with TRBD2 matching over 8 bases. Trimming took 2 bases from V and 10 from J; bases not matched to a gene: 7. The CDR3 covers 13 residues. CDR1 GTSNPN and CDR2 SVGIG come from the germline V gene (reference sequence).

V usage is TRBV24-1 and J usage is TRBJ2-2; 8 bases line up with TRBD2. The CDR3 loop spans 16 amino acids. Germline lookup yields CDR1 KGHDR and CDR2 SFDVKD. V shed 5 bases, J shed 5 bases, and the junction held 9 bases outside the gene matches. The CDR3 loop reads CATSGHGGRSTGELFF. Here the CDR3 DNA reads TGTGCCACCAGTGGGCATGGCGGGAGGAGTACCGGGGAGCTGTTTTTT.

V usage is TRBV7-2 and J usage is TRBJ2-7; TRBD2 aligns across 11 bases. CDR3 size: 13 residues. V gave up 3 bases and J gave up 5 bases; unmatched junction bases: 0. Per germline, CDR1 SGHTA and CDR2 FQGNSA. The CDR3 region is CASSFSGGDEQYF. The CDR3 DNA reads TGTGCCAGCAGCTTTAGCGGGGGGGACGAGCAGTACTTC.

The CDR3 sequence is CASSVGAGGFDEQYF. CDR3 in DNA: TGTGCCAGCAGCGTAGGGGCAGGGGGCTTCGACGAGCAGTACTTC. V and J are TRBV9 and TRBJ2-7; TRBD1 matches 8 bases. From germline, CDR1 is SGDLS and CDR2 YYNGEE. The trim removed 0 bases at V and 5 bases at J, leaving 7 bases unmatched. The CDR3 covers 15 residues.

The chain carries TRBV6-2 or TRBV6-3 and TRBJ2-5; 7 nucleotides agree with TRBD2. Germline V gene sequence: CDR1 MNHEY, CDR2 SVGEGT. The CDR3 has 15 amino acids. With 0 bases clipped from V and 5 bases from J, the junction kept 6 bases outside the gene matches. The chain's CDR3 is CASSYSLADGETQYF. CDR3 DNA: TGTGCCAGCAGTTACTCCCTAGCGGATGGGGAGACCCAGTACTTC.

The CDR3 nucleotides read TGCGCCAGCGGGGCACCGGGACAGGGAAGTGGCTACACCTTC. This gives the protein CASGAPGQGSGYTF. The V call is TRBV5-1, the J call TRBJ1-2; 9 bases map to TRBD1. The CDR3 length is 14 residues. CDR1 is SGHRS, CDR2 YFSETQ, per germline. The V and J ends lost 7 bases and 7 bases, in that order; junction bases with no gene match: 11. Together with reference TRBV5-1 and TRBJ1-2, the CDR3 gives the full variable domain: KAGVTQTPRYLIKTRGQQVTLSCSPISGHRSVSWYQQTPGQGLQFLFEYFSETQRNKGNFPGRFSGRQFSNSRSEMNVSTLELGDSALYLCASGAPGQGSGYTFGSGTRLTVV.

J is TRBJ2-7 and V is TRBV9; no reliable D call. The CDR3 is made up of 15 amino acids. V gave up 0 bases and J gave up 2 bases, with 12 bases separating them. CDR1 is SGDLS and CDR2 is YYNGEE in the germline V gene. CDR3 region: CASSVEADQPYEQYF. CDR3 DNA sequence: TGTGCCAGCAGCGTAGAGGCGGATCAACCCTACGAGCAGTACTTC.

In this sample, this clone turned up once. The CDR3 DNA reads as TGTGCCAGCAGTTGGGACTATAGTCACGAGCAGTACTTC. This translates into CASSWDYSHEQYF. J is TRBJ2-7 and V is TRBV6-2 or TRBV6-3; 7 bases agree with TRBD2. Germline V gene lookup returns CDR1 MNHEY and CDR2 SVGEGT. J lost 5 bases, V lost 4 bases, and 5 bases had no gene match. The CDR3 loop spans 13 amino acids.

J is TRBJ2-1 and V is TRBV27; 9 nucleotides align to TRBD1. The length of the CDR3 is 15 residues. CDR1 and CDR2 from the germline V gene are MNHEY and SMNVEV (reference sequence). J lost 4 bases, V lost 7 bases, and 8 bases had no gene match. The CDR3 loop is CASTRTGDGYNEQFF. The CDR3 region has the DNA TGTGCCAGCACCCGGACAGGGGATGGATACAATGAGCAGTTCTTC.

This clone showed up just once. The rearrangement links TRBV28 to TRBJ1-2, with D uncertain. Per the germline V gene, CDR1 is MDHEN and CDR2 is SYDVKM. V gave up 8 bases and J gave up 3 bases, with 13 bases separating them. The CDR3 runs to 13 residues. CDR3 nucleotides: TGTGCCAGCTCTCCCGGGAAGGACTATGGCTACACCTTC. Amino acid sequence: CASSPGKDYGYTF.